This record concerns one TCR beta chain sequence. Its antigen remains unidentified. The data were taken from a study of cytomegalovirus exposure and HLA in healthy donors. A multiplex PCR was run with 60 Vbeta primers and 13 Jbeta primers. In the original workflow: Later work found 80 million or so unique TCR beta chains, with approximately 12 million shared. TCRdb's copy holds only in-frame clones and misses some; the assay was immunoSEQ multiplex PCR. That table furnishes V, J and clone size, whereas the DNA furnished D and trimming. This table has almost 200,000 clones, roughly three quarters appearing once. General study results and limits: In an earlier analysis, about 87% or about 30%: the productive usage of most TCR beta V segments. In a later analysis, TCR beta V- and J-gene trimming was associated with a missense DCLRE1C variant.

The clonotype was recovered from a male donor in good health and CMV-seropositive. The material sequenced was PBMCs.

CDR3: CASSPGTSATYEQYF. CDR3 nucleotides: TGTGCCAGCAGCCCCGGGACTAGCGCTACCTACGAGCAGTACTTC. This chain links TRBV7-6 with TRBJ2-7, with 10 bases fitting TRBD2. Germline-derived CDR1 and CDR2 are SGHVS and FNYEAQ. Trimming removed 5 bases from V and 2 bases from J; junction bases left unmatched: 6. The CDR3 runs 15 residues.